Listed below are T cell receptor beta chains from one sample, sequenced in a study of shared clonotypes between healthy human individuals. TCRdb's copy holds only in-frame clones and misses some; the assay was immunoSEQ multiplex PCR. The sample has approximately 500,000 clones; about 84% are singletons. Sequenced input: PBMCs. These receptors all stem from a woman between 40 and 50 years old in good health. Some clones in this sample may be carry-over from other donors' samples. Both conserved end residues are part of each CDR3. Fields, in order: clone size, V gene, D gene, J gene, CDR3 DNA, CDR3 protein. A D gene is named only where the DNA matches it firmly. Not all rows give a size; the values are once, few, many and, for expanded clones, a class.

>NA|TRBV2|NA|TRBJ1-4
TGTGCCAGCAGCTGGCCGAACGAAAAACTGTTTTTT
CASSWPNEKLFF
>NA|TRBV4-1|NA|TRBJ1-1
TGCGCCAGCAGCCAAGACGGGGCTAAAGCTTTCTTT
CASSQDGAKAFF
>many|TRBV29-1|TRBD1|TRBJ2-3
TGCAGCGTTGAAGCCCTAGGACAGGGAGGCACAGATACGCAGTATTTT
CSVEALGQGGTDTQYF
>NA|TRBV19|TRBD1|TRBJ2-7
TGTGCCAGTAGTAGGGGACAGGTCGGCGACGAGCAGTACTTC
CASSRGQVGDEQYF
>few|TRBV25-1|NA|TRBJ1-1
TGTGCCAGCAGTGGGGCAAACACTGAAGCTTTCTTT
CASSGANTEAFF
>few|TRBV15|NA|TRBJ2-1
TGTGCCACCAGCAGAGACCCGGAGGGGGGTCGCAATGAGCAGTTCTTC
CATSRDPEGGRNEQFF
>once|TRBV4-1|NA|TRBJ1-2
TGCGCCAGCAGACAAGGGTCTGGGATTGGGTGTGGCTACACCTTC
CASRQGSGIGCGYTF
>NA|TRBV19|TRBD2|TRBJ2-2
TGTGCCAGTAGGGAAATAGCGGGAGGGGACACCGGGGAGCTGTTTTTT
CASREIAGGDTGELFF
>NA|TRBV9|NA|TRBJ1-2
TGTGCCAGCAGCGTAGAGTCTGGGGGGCGGAGAGGCTACACCTTC
CASSVESGGRRGYTF
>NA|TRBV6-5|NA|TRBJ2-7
TGTGCCAGCAGTCCCCTGGCGACCGGAGAGCAGTACTTC
CASSPLATGEQYF
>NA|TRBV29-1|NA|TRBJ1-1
TGCAGCGTTGCTACCTGGGGGGGGTTGGACACTGAAGCTTTCTTT
CSVATWGGLDTEAFF
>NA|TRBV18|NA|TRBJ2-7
TGTGCCAGCTCACCAACGGCAGGACGTAGGAACGAGCAGTACTTC
CASSPTAGRRNEQYF
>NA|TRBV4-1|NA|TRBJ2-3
TGCGCCAGCAGCCCCTTGGGGGGTCAATGGACAGATACGCAGTATTTT
CASSPLGGQWTDTQYF
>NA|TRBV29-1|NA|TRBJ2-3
TGCAGCGTTGAAGGAGGTCGAGGTGGGACAGATACGCAGTATTTT
CSVEGGRGGTDTQYF
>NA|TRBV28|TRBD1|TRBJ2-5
TGTGCCAGCAGTTTTGGGACAGTGCGACAAGAGACCCAGTACTTC
CASSFGTVRQETQYF
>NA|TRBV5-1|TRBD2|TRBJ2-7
TGCGCCAGCAGCTTTGCGGAGCGGGAGGGCCGCGAGCAGTACTTC
CASSFAEREGREQYF